This T cell receptor (beta chain) was found in a study of blood T cells in healthy people across ages. A second PCR, run for about 7 to 11 cycles, used a sample-barcoded 5' primer plus a J-beta primer mix. TCRdb reanalysed the 5' RACE reads using MiXCR and keeps one entry per CDR3 protein. Of about 1.5 million distinct CDR3 sequences in the sample, approximately 39% were seen once. The CDR3 has 16 amino acids. Germline V gene sequence: CDR1 DFQATT, CDR2 SNEGSKA (reference sequence). The genes are TRBV20-1 and TRBJ2-1, with 8 bases lining up with TRBD1. Gene TRBJ2-7 matches the end of the DNA better, so the J call may be wrong. Sequencing was done on a sample of blood. The sequence came from a woman aged 18-30 years in good health. CDR3 nucleotide sequence: TGCAGTGCTAGAGATGGGACAGGAGGGCTGATCTACGAGCAGTACTTC. Translating it yields CSARDGTGGLIYEQYF.